One and the same sample provided the 5 T cell receptor beta chains below, sequenced in a study of blood T cells in healthy people across ages. Primers used in a second PCR of roughly 7 to 12 cycles were a sample-barcoded 5' primer and a J-beta primer mix. TCRdb independently ran MiXCR on the 5' RACE reads; one entry per CDR3 protein. The data contain over a million distinct CDR3 sequences, 35% to 45% of them singletons. The sequencing input was blood. Receptor source: a woman between 18 and 29 years old in good health.

The chain combines TRBV20-1 with TRBJ2-6; perhaps TRBD1 as D (5 bases). The V and J ends lost 1 base and 2 bases respectively, with 18 bases between them. There are 18 residues in the CDR3. Germline V gives CDR1 DFQATT, CDR2 SNEGSKA (reference sequence). Here the CDR3 DNA reads TGCAGTGCTAGAGCCAGACAGAGATCAAACCCTGGGGCCAACGTCCTGACTTTC. Protein product: CSARARQRSNPGANVLTF.

J is TRBJ2-1 and V is TRBV4-2; D is possibly TRBD1 (6 bases). Trimming removed 1 base at V and 9 bases at J, with 25 bases between. The CDR3 is made up of 18 amino acids. Germline V gene data show CDR1 as LGHNA and CDR2 as YNFKEQ. CDR3 nucleotides: TGTGCCAGCAGCCAAGTCTCGTTCCACACCCAGGACAGACCTGAGCAGTTCTTC. Translation gives CASSQVSFHTQDRPEQFF.

As to this clonotype: A much larger clone is a single base away; this may be a read error. The J gene is TRBJ2-4, the V gene TRBV11-2, with 8 nucleotides matching TRBD2. CDR3 size: 14 residues. V was pared by 3 bases and J by 13 bases, with 11 bases of the junction left unmatched. Per the germline V gene, CDR1 is SGHAT and CDR2 is FQNNGV. DNA for the CDR3: TGTGCCAGCAGCTTCGGCGGGGGGTCCTACGGGCAGTACTTC. The encoded protein is CASSFGGGSYGQYF.

This clonotype was detected a few times. This chain joins TRBV9 and TRBJ1-2, with 8 bases identical to TRBD1. Looked up from germline, CDR1 is SGDLS and CDR2 is YYNGEE. The CDR3 has 14 amino acids. J gave up 4 bases and V 4 bases, and 6 bases lay outside the gene matches. The CDR3 protein is CASSLDRGAYGYTF. In DNA, the CDR3 is TGTGCCAGCAGCTTAGACAGGGGCGCCTATGGCTACACCTTC. The whole variable domain, remainder taken from reference TRBV9 and TRBJ1-2, is DSGVTQTPKHLITATGQRVTLRCSPRSGDLSVYWYQQSLDQGLQFLIQYYNGEERAKGNILERFSAQQFPDLHSELNLSSLELGDSALYFCASSLDRGAYGYTFGSGTRLTVV.

The chain couples TRBV20-1 to TRBJ2-1; 9 bases are a match to TRBD1. V was clipped by 3 bases and J by 2 bases; unmatched bases: 8. CDR1 is DFQATT and CDR2 is SNEGSKA in the germline V gene (reference sequence). The CDR3 is 16 amino acids. In nucleotides, the CDR3 is TGCAGTGCTAGGGCGACAGGGGGGTTTACCTACAATGAGCAGTTCTTC. Translated: CSARATGGFTYNEQFF.